This record covers a single T cell receptor (beta chain). The antigen remains undetermined. This sample is part of a study of shared clonotypes between healthy human individuals. The protocol was immunoSEQ multiplex PCR, while the TCRdb copy is restricted to in-frame clones and leaves out a portion. The profile shows about 2,200,000 clones, just over 90% of them singletons. Only CD45RO-negative cells positively selected for CCR7 counted as naive CD8 cells, so terminally differentiated effector memory CD45RA+ cells were excluded. Caucasian adults residing in Nashville, Tennessee made up all the donors. V was shortened by 4 bases and J by 4 bases, with 15 bases between the two germline ends. Germline V gives CDR1 SGHDT, CDR2 YYEEEE. CDR3 size: 14 residues. Study results and caveats: Rarefaction analysis demonstrated incomplete sorted-subset sequencing notwithstanding large depth. A generally larger estimated richness was seen in naive subsets than in memory subsets.

This receptor was obtained from a man younger than 35 in good health. Some clones in this sample may be carry-over from other donors' samples. The specimen was naive CD8+ T cells from PBMCs. The rearrangement links TRBV5-6 to TRBJ2-7; a weak D match, TRBD1 (6 bases). For the CDR3, the DNA is TGTGCCAGCAGCCAAGACAGGTGGGCGTACGAGCAGTACTTC. Protein sequence: CASSQDRWAYEQYF.